One sample yielded the 13 T cell receptor beta chains listed below, sequenced in a study of T-cell reconstitution after alpha-beta-depleted transplantation in children. Researchers prepared the TCRbeta library using unique molecular identifiers, the study reports. TCRdb re-derived calls from the PCR reads in MiXCR, one entry per CDR3 protein. Of some 500,000 distinct CDR3 sequences in the sample, 18% were seen once. This specimen consisted of PBMCs from the stem cell graft donor, obtained from the stem cell graft. The origin of the receptors is a human donor who donated a stem cell graft to a child with acute lymphoblastic leukemia.

The genes are TRBV5-1 and TRBJ1-3; perhaps TRBD1 as D (5 bases). Germline lookup yields CDR1 SGHRS and CDR2 YFSETQ. CDR3 length: 16 amino acids. V was trimmed by 4 bases and J by 0 bases, leaving 14 bases between them. The CDR3 reads CASSATPTVSGNTIYF. For the CDR3, the DNA is TGCGCCAGCAGCGCGACCCCGACAGTCTCTGGAAACACCATATATTTT. The full variable domain, with the rest looked up from reference TRBV5-1 and TRBJ1-3, is KAGVTQTPRYLIKTRGQQVTLSCSPISGHRSVSWYQQTPGQGLQFLFEYFSETQRNKGNFPGRFSGRQFSNSRSEMNVSTLELGDSALYLCASSATPTVSGNTIYFGEGSWLTVV.

In its sample, this clonotype was seen a few times. This rearrangement joins TRBV5-1 to TRBJ2-1; D is undetermined. The V end lost 4 bases, the J end lost 3 bases, and 8 bases lay between the germline ends. The CDR3 consists of 13 residues. Looked up from germline, CDR1 is SGHRS and CDR2 is YFSETQ. CDR3 coding DNA: TGCGCCAGCAGCGGACCGAGCTACAATGAGCAGTTCTTC. It codes for CASSGPSYNEQFF.

This clonotype has more than one count but fewer than ten. CDR3: CSATSGGSTDTQYF. The DNA of the CDR3 is TGCAGTGCTACAAGCGGAGGAAGCACAGATACGCAGTATTTT. This chain uses TRBV20-1 with TRBJ2-3; D is possibly TRBD2 (5 bases). The germline V gene has CDR1 DFQATT and CDR2 SNEGSKA (reference sequence). The CDR3 has 14 residues. V was trimmed by 4 bases and J by 0 bases, leaving 11 bases between them.

This clonotype was seen repeatedly, ten times or more. The chain combines TRBV7-9 with TRBJ1-1; no clear D gene. The CDR3 runs 13 residues. Trimming shortened V by 7 bases and J by 9 bases, and 18 bases separated the two germline ends. Germline assignment: CDR1 SEHNR and CDR2 FQNEAQ (reference sequence). The CDR3 DNA follows: TGTGCCAGCACCAAGAGGGCCATGGTCCAAGCTTTCTTT. Its protein product is CASTKRAMVQAFF.

This clonotype was picked up a small number of times. This chain joins TRBV9 and TRBJ2-1, with D perhaps TRBD1 or TRBD2 (6 bases each). V gave up 0 bases and J gave up 8 bases, with 18 bases separating them. CDR3 length: 16 residues. Germline CDR1 reads SGDLS; CDR2 reads YYNGEE. In DNA, the CDR3 is TGTGCCAGCAGCGTAGATATTAGAGGGGGGACCGATGAGCAGTTCTTC. It is translated as CASSVDIRGGTDEQFF.

CDR3 coding DNA: TGCAGTGCGGGACTAGCGGGAGTTAGCGAGCAGTACTTC. This translates into CSAGLAGVSEQYF. The chain is built from TRBV20-1 and TRBJ2-7, with 14 bases that match TRBD2. The CDR3 loop spans 13 amino acids. Germline lookup yields CDR1 DFQATT and CDR2 SNEGSKA (reference sequence). V gave up 6 bases and J gave up 6 bases; unmatched junction bases: 4.

This clonotype was detected a few times. The rearrangement uses TRBV7-2 and TRBJ2-5; D possibly corresponds to TRBD2 (6 bases). Trimming removed 4 bases at V and 5 bases at J, with 14 bases between. Germline V gives CDR1 SGHTA, CDR2 FQGNSA. The CDR3 has 14 residues. CDR3 sequence (DNA): TGTGCCAGCAGCTCTGCGGGGTCCGGGGAGACCCAGTACTTC. Translation: CASSSAGSGETQYF. The full variable domain, its missing parts supplied by reference TRBV7-2 and TRBJ2-5, is GAGVSQSPSNKVTEKGKDVELRCDPISGHTALYWYRQSLGQGLEFLIYFQGNSAPDKSGLPSDRFSAERTGGSVSTLTIQRTQQEDSAVYLCASSSAGSGETQYFGPGTRLLVL.

This chain joins TRBV5-1 and TRBJ2-7; D might be TRBD1 or TRBD2, each matching 5 bases. Trimming pared 5 bases from V and 0 bases from J, leaving 18 bases between. The CDR3 contains 16 residues. Germline CDR1 is SGHRS and CDR2 is YFSETQ. DNA for the CDR3: TGCGCCAGCAGACCGGGACGGACCCCTAGCTCCTACGAGCAGTACTTC. Translation: CASRPGRTPSSYEQYF.

This clonotype was detected only a few times. The V call is TRBV15, the J call TRBJ2-3; D is unclear. The germline V gene has CDR1 LNHNV and CDR2 YYDKDF (reference sequence). The CDR3 is 12 amino acids. The ends were cut back, 5 bases at V and 6 bases at J, with 9 bases in the middle. CDR3 sequence (DNA): TGTGCCACCAGCGGAAAAAAGGATACGCAGTATTTT. Amino acid sequence: CATSGKKDTQYF.

The table lists this clonotype with a few counts. The rearrangement links TRBV27 to TRBJ2-2; D may be TRBD2 (6 bases). The CDR3 has 15 amino acids. V was cut by 5 bases and J by 2 bases, with 12 bases left in between. CDR1 is MNHEY, CDR2 SMNVEV, per germline (reference sequence). The CDR3 DNA sequence: TGTGCCAGCAGTGTTTGGCGGGGTAACACCGGGGAGCTGTTTTTT. Residues: CASSVWRGNTGELFF.

This chain links TRBV20-1 with TRBJ1-6; D is perhaps TRBD1 (5 bases). Germline CDR1 and CDR2: DFQATT and SNEGSKA (reference sequence). There are 14 residues in the CDR3. V lost 2 bases, J lost 7 bases, and 12 bases lay in between. The CDR3 loop reads CSARLQGPNSPLHF. CDR3 coding DNA: TGCAGTGCTAGATTGCAGGGACCAAATTCACCCCTCCACTTT.

The V gene is TRBV9, the J gene TRBJ2-3, with 8 bases fitting TRBD2. The junction had 9 bases not matched to a gene; V was cut back by 3 bases and J by 0 bases. Germline CDR1 is SGDLS and CDR2 is YYNGEE. The CDR3 runs to 17 residues. DNA of the CDR3: TGTGCCAGCAGCGCCGGACTAGCACGACCCAGCACAGATACGCAGTATTTT. Its protein is CASSAGLARPSTDTQYF.

This clonotype was found a few times. This chain connects TRBV29-1 to TRBJ2-1; TRBD2 is a possible D gene (6 bases). CDR1 and CDR2 (germline): SQVTM, ANQGSEA. The CDR3 is made up of 16 amino acids. V shed 0 bases and J shed 4 bases, with 16 bases lying between them. CDR3 in DNA: TGCAGCGTTGAAGATAAAGGGACTTTCCGATACAATGAGCAGTTCTTC. Translated, it gives CSVEDKGTFRYNEQFF.